One sample yielded the 18 T cell receptor beta chains listed below, sequenced in a study of T cell repertoires in cytomegalovirus infection. Their antigen targets remain unknown. TCRdb redid the calling of the reads with MiXCR, one entry per CDR3 protein. The sample holds about 890,000 distinct CDR3 sequences, around 30% seen once. The sample in question was cultured CD8+ T cells from PBMCs, obtained from culture after CMV antigen stimulation. These receptors all come from a human donor in good health (CMV status not recorded). Some clones in this sample may be carry-over from other donors' samples.

Regarding this clonotype: This may be a read error: a much more frequent sequence differs by one nucleotide. The rearrangement joins TRBV12-3 or TRBV12-4 to TRBJ1-2; maybe TRBD1 (6 bases). V dropped 10 bases and J dropped 0 bases, with 15 bases sitting between them. The length of the CDR3 is 14 residues. The CDR3 DNA is TGTGCCACCAGAAGGTGGACAGCTAACTATGGCTACACCTTC. This translates into CATRRWTANYGYTF.

This clonotype has only a few counts. V usage is TRBV20-1 and J usage is TRBJ1-1; possibly TRBD1 for D (5 bases). This CDR3 is 15 amino acids long. V lost 0 bases and J lost 1, with 12 bases in between. The germline CDR1 and CDR2 sequences are DFQATT and SNEGSKA (reference sequence). CDR3 loop: CSARDRRGRNTEAFF. DNA of the CDR3: TGCAGTGCTAGAGATAGGAGGGGACGGAACACTGAAGCTTTCTTT.

This chain connects TRBV10-3 to TRBJ2-7, with 10 bases fitting TRBD2. This CDR3 contains 15 residues. V lost 2 bases, J lost 5 bases, and 6 bases stayed unmatched. Germline V lookup: CDR1 ENHRY, CDR2 SYGVKD. CDR3 bases: TGTGCCATCAGTGAGCCGGGACTAGCGATACACGAGCAGTACTTC. Translating it yields CAISEPGLAIHEQYF.

The gene calls are TRBV4-1 and TRBJ2-3; 8 bases line up with TRBD1. This CDR3 is built from 14 residues. V dropped 5 bases and J dropped 5; count of bases not matched to a gene: 6. Germline CDR1 is MGHRA and CDR2 is YSYEKL. For the CDR3, the DNA is TGCGCCAGCAGCACTCAGGGGGCCTTAGATACGCAGTATTTT. Translated: CASSTQGALDTQYF.

The genes are TRBV7-6 and TRBJ1-4; D is unresolved. Trimming removed 4 bases at V and 0 bases at J, with 9 bases between. CDR3 size: 15 residues. The germline CDR1 and CDR2 sequences are SGHVS and FNYEAQ. CDR3 protein: CASSSTHSTNEKLFF. The DNA of the CDR3 is TGTGCCAGCAGCTCGACACATTCAACTAATGAAAAACTGTTTTTT. Full variable domain (outside the CDR3, taken from reference TRBV7-6 and TRBJ1-4): GAGVSQSPRYKVTKRGQDVALRCDPISGHVSLYWYRQALGQGPEFLTYFNYEAQQDKSGLPNDRFSAERPEGSISTLTIQRTEQRDSAMYRCASSSTHSTNEKLFFGSGTQLSVL.

In its sample, this clonotype was seen a few times. The chain uses TRBV10-3 and TRBJ2-7; 7 nucleotides line up with TRBD1. Trimming cost V 5 bases and J 2 bases; bases outside gene matches: 9. The germline gives CDR1 ENHRY, CDR2 SYGVKD. There are 15 residues in the CDR3. This chain's CDR3 is CAISITDRRTYEQYF. The CDR3 bases are TGTGCCATCAGTATTACGGACAGGAGAACCTACGAGCAGTACTTC.

Only a few counts were recorded for this clonotype. The chain employs TRBV25-1 and TRBJ1-6, with D maybe TRBD1 (6 bases). Germline values: CDR1 MGHDK, CDR2 SYGVNS. Trimming pared 6 bases from V and 0 bases from J, leaving 12 bases between. CDR3 length: 16 amino acids. The CDR3 spells CASRRGTYSYNSPLHF. As DNA, the CDR3 is TGTGCCAGCAGGAGGGGGACCTACTCCTATAATTCACCCCTCCACTTT.

The chain links TRBV7-9 to TRBJ2-3; 8 nucleotides line up with TRBD1. After removal of 4 bases from V and 6 bases from J, the junction contained 9 bases not matched to a gene. The CDR3 extends over 15 amino acids. The germline V gene has CDR1 SEHNR and CDR2 FQNEAQ (reference sequence). CDR3 region: CASSYPGQGEDTQYF. CDR3 DNA: TGTGCCAGCAGCTACCCCGGACAGGGAGAGGATACGCAGTATTTT. Combining the CDR3 with reference TRBV7-9 and TRBJ2-3 gives the whole variable domain DTGVSQNPRHKITKRGQNVTFRCDPISEHNRLYWYRQTLGQGPEFLTYFQNEAQLEKSRLLSDRFSAERPKGSFSTLEIQRTEQGDSAMYLCASSYPGQGEDTQYFGPGTRLTVL.

This chain connects TRBV15 to TRBJ1-2, with TRBD1 identical over 10 bases. J gave up 14 bases and V 5 bases, and 17 bases lay outside the gene matches. CDR3 length: 15 residues. Germline V gives CDR1 LNHNV, CDR2 YYDKDF (reference sequence). DNA of the CDR3: TGTGCCACCAGCCCCTTGGCGGGACAGGGGTCTCCGAGGACCTTC. Protein: CATSPLAGQGSPRTF.

In this sample, this clonotype turned up a few times. The rearrangement joins TRBV28 to TRBJ2-5, with D perhaps TRBD1 or TRBD2 (5 bases each). This CDR3 has 16 amino acids. Per the germline V gene, CDR1 is MDHEN and CDR2 is SYDVKM. V lost 5 bases and J 1 base, leaving 17 bases between the germline ends. The DNA of the CDR3 is TGTGCCAGCAGTCCCGACGGGGACCTCCTCCAAGAGACCCAGTACTTC. It encodes CASSPDGDLLQETQYF.

The CDR3 loop reads CASSSPRATGELFF. CDR3 bases: TGTGCCAGCAGCTCGCCTAGGGCCACCGGGGAGCTGTTTTTT. The rearrangement joins TRBV7-9 to TRBJ2-2; D uncertain. The germline V and J ends were trimmed by 4 bases and 4 bases, with 10 bases remaining between them. This CDR3 comprises 14 residues. The germline V gene has CDR1 SEHNR and CDR2 FQNEAQ (reference sequence).

The rearrangement joins TRBV7-9 to TRBJ1-3, with TRBD1 matching over 7 bases. CDR1 and CDR2 (germline): SEHNR, FQNEAQ (reference sequence). V lost 5 bases to trimming and J lost 5 bases; unmatched junction nucleotides: 18. This CDR3 has 18 amino acids. The CDR3 protein is CASSHRKQRQGQRNTIYF. The CDR3 nucleotides read TGTGCCAGCAGCCACCGAAAACAGAGACAGGGCCAGCGAAACACCATATATTTT.

This clonotype was detected many times. The chain combines TRBV7-2 with TRBJ1-2; D is unresolved. The CDR3 is made up of 15 amino acids. Trimming cost V 1 base and J 1 base, with 10 bases left between them. The germline V gene encodes CDR1 SGHTA and CDR2 FQGNSA. The CDR3 DNA reads TGTGCCAGCAGCTTAGTCCGGACGGATAACTATGGCTACACCTTC. This codes for CASSLVRTDNYGYTF.

About this clonotype itself: An end of the junction differs from the germline gene, which may be a read error. The chain recombines TRBV11-1 with TRBJ2-2; possible D gene TRBD1, 5 bases. Germline CDR1 and CDR2: SGHAT and FQDESV (reference sequence). The CDR3 contains 14 residues. The DNA for the CDR3 is TGTGTCAGCAGCAACCGGGCAACAGGCGGGGAGCTGTTTTTT. Amino acid sequence: CVSSNRATGGELFF. Variable domain in full (rest from reference TRBV11-1 and TRBJ2-2): EAEVAQSPRYKITEKSQAVAFWCDPISGHATLYWYRQILGQGPELLVQFQDESVVDDSQLPKDRFSAERLKGVDSTLKIQPAELGDSAMYLCVSSNRATGGELFFGEGSRLTVL.

V and J are TRBV6-2 or TRBV6-3 and TRBJ2-3, with 9 bases matching TRBD1. V trimming: 0 bases; J trimming: 1 base; junction bases outside the gene matches: 8. The CDR3 spans 18 residues. CDR1 is MNHEY and CDR2 is SVGEGT in the germline V gene. CDR3 bases: TGTGCCAGCAGTTACTCGTATCTGGGACAGGGAGGCACAGATACGCAGTATTTT. Translation gives CASSYSYLGQGGTDTQYF.

This chain links TRBV28 with TRBJ1-1; tentative D call: TRBD1 (6 bases). The V end lost 7 bases, the J end lost 5 bases, and 17 bases lay between the germline ends. The CDR3 contains 14 residues. Germline CDR1 and CDR2: MDHEN and SYDVKM. Here the CDR3 reads CASTLRGAQTEAFF. CDR3 nucleotides: TGTGCCAGCACCCTAAGGGGGGCGCAGACTGAAGCTTTCTTT.

The chain joins TRBV11-2 to TRBJ2-5; tentatively, D is TRBD1 (6 bases). The CDR3 extends over 14 amino acids. Germline loops: CDR1 SGHAT, CDR2 FQNNGV. V was pared by 5 bases and J by 2 bases, with 12 bases between. CDR3 loop: CASSPWTEQETQYF. DNA for the CDR3: TGTGCCAGCAGCCCATGGACAGAGCAAGAGACCCAGTACTTC.

This clonotype was seen only once. The chain is built from TRBV9 and TRBJ2-1; 8 bases fit TRBD2. CDR3 size: 17 residues. J lost 0 bases, V lost 3 bases, and 8 bases had no gene match. Germline lookup yields CDR1 SGDLS and CDR2 YYNGEE. The CDR3 DNA sequence: TGTGCCAGCAGCGAGTCCCGCGGGGGGTACTCCTACAATGAGCAGTTCTTC. It codes for CASSESRGGYSYNEQFF.